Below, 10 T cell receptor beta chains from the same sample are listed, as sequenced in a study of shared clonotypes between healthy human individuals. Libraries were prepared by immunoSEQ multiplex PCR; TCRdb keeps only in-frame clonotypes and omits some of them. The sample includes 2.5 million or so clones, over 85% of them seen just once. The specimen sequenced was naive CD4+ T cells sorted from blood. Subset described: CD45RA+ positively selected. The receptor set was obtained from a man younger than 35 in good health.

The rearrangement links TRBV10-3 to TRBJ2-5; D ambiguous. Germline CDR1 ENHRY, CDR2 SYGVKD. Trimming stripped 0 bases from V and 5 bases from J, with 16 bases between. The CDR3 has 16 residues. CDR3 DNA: TGTGCCATCAGTGAGTCTATATTAGGTATATCCGAGACCCAGTACTTC. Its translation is CAISESILGISETQYF.

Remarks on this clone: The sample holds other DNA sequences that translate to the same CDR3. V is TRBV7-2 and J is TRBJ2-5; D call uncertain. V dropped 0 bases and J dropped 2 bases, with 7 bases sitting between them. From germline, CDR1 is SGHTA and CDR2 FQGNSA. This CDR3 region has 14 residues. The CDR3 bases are TGTGCCAGCAGCTTAGCTCTCCTTCAAGAGACCCAGTACTTC. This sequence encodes CASSLALLQETQYF.

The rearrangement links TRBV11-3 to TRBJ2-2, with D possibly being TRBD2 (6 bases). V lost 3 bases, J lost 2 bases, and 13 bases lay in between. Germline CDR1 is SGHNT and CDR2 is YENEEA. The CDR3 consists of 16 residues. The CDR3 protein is CASSFEGTGNTGELFF. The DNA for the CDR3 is TGTGCCAGCAGCTTTGAGGGGACTGGTAACACCGGGGAGCTGTTTTTT.

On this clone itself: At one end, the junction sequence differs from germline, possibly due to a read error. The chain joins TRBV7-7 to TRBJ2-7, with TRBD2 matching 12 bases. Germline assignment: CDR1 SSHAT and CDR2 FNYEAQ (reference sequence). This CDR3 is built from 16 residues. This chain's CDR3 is CASSLDRLAGADEQYF. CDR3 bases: TGTGCTAGCAGCTTAGACCGACTAGCGGGAGCGGACGAGCAGTACTTC. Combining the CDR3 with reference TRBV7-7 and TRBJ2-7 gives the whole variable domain GAGVSQSPRYKVTKRGQDVTLRCDPISSHATLYWYQQALGQGPEFLTYFNYEAQPDKSGLPSDRFSAERPEGSISTLTIQRTEQRDSAMYRCASSLDRLAGADEQYFGPGTRLTVT.

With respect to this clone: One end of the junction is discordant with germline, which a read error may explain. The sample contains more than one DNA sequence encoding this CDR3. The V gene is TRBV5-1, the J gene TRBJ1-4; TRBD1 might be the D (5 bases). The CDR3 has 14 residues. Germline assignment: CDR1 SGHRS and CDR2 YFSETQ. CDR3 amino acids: CASSLGVPNEKLFF. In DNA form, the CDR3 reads TGCGCCAGCAGTTTGGGGGTGCCTAATGAAAAACTGTTTTTT.

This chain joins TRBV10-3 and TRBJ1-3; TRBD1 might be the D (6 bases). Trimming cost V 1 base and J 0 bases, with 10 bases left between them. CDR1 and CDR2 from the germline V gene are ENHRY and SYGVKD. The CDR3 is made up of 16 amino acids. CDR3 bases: TGTGCCATCAGTGAGTTTGAGGGGGTCTCTGGAAACACCATATATTTT. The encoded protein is CAISEFEGVSGNTIYF.

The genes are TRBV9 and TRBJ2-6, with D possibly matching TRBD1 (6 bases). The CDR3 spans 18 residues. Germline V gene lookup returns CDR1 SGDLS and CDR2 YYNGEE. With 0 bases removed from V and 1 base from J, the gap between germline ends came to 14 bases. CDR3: CASSVGYRVPSGANVLTF. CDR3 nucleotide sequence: TGTGCCAGCAGCGTAGGATACAGGGTGCCTTCTGGGGCCAACGTCCTGACTTTC.

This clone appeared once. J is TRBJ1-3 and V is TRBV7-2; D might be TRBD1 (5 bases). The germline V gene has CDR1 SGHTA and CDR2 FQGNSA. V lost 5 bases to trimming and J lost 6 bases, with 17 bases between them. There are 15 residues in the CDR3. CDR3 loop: CASSPEGSFLNTIYF. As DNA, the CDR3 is TGTGCCAGCAGCCCAGAGGGGTCCTTCCTAAACACCATATATTTT.

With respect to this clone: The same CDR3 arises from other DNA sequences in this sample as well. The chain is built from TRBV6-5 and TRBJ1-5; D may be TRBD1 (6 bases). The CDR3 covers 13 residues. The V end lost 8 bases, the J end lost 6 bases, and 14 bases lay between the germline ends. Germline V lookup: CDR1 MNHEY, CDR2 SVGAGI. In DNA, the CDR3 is TGTGCCAGCCGGCGGGGGCCGGGTCAGCCCCAGCATTTT. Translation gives CASRRGPGQPQHF.

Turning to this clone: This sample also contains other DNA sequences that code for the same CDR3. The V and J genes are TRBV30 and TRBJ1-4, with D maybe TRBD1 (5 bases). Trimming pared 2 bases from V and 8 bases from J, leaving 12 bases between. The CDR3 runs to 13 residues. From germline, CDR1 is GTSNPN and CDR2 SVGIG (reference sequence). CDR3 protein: CAWSTGTGEKLFF. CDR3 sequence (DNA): TGTGCCTGGAGTACGGGGACGGGCGAAAAACTGTTTTTT.